These 8 T cell receptor beta chains were all obtained from the same sample, sequenced in a study of blood T cell repertoires in COVID-19. Profiled with immunoSEQ multiplex PCR; TCRdb holds only in-frame clones, not every one. Altogether about 130,000 clones are present, about 76% being singletons, with the ten largest covering 20%. The sequencing sample was made of peripheral blood. The source is a man aged 80 or over with acute or convalescent COVID-19.

On this clone itself: Different DNA sequences within this sample yield the same CDR3. The genes are TRBV7-2 and TRBJ2-7, with TRBD2 matching 8 bases. V was pared by 2 bases and J by 3 bases, with 6 bases of the junction left unmatched. Germline V CDR1 and CDR2: SGHTA, FQGNSA. This CDR3 has 15 residues. This chain's CDR3 is CASSLSTSGGYEQYF. CDR3 nucleotide sequence: TGTGCCAGCAGCTTAAGCACTAGCGGTGGCTACGAGCAGTACTTC.

This clone was picked up a small number of times. This chain joins TRBV24-1 and TRBJ2-2, with 10 bases that match TRBD2. The J segment lost 1 base and the V segment lost 2 bases, leaving 0 bases of the junction unmatched. From germline, CDR1 is KGHDR and CDR2 SFDVKD. The CDR3 extends over 16 amino acids. This chain's CDR3 is CATSDSSGGNTGELFF. The CDR3 nucleotides read TGTGCCACCAGTGATTCTAGCGGGGGGAACACCGGGGAGCTGTTTTTT.

The V gene is TRBV7-7, the J gene TRBJ2-5; maybe TRBD2 (5 bases). This CDR3 is 13 amino acids long. V gave up 5 bases and J gave up 5 bases, with 12 bases separating them. Germline assignment: CDR1 SSHAT and CDR2 FNYEAQ (reference sequence). The CDR3 spells CASSLEARETQYF. The CDR3 DNA follows: TGTGCCAGCAGCCTGGAGGCGAGGGAGACCCAGTACTTC.

For the CDR3, the DNA is TGTGCCAGCAGCTTGACCAGGGGTTTCGGAAACACCATATATTTT. Translated: CASSLTRGFGNTIYF. The chain links TRBV11-2 to TRBJ1-3; a weak D match, TRBD1 (6 bases). CDR3 size: 15 residues. The V end was cut by 3 bases, the J end by 4 bases, with 13 bases between. The germline V gene encodes CDR1 SGHAT and CDR2 FQNNGV.

The table lists this clone with a few counts. The rearrangement links TRBV19 to TRBJ1-5; 10 bases align to TRBD1. The trim removed 11 bases at V and 5 bases at J, leaving 12 bases unmatched. The CDR3 runs 15 residues. The germline gives CDR1 LNHDA, CDR2 SQIVND (reference sequence). The CDR3 region is CASRQGAMRDQPQHF. The CDR3 DNA is TGTGCCTCCCGACAGGGGGCTATGCGGGATCAGCCCCAGCATTTT.

V and J are TRBV19 and TRBJ2-1; D is possibly TRBD2 (5 bases). This CDR3 contains 15 residues. In germline, CDR1 is LNHDA, CDR2 SQIVND (reference sequence). Trimming left V 3 bases short and J 1 base short, with 10 bases between. The CDR3 sequence is CASSIASGSYNEQFF. Written as DNA, the CDR3 is TGTGCCAGTAGTATTGCCTCGGGATCCTACAATGAGCAGTTCTTC.

This chain connects TRBV11-2 to TRBJ2-5; 8 nucleotides match TRBD2. Germline CDR1 SGHAT, CDR2 FQNNGV. The CDR3 length is 15 residues. The V gene end was trimmed by 5 bases and the J gene end by 1 base; junction bases not matched to a gene: 6. In nucleotides, the CDR3 is TGTGCCAGCAGCCAAAGCGGGGGTCCCCAAGAGACCCAGTACTTC. It encodes CASSQSGGPQETQYF.

As regards this clone: The sample contains more than one DNA sequence encoding this CDR3. This chain joins TRBV18 and TRBJ1-1; D may be TRBD1 (5 bases). The CDR3 runs 13 residues. The V end lost 6 bases, the J end lost 5 bases, and 13 bases lay between the germline ends. Germline CDR1 and CDR2: KGHSH and LQKENI. The DNA of the CDR3 is TGTGCCAGCTCGCAAGGGGCAGGTACTGAAGCTTTCTTT. Protein sequence: CASSQGAGTEAFF.